The 19 T cell receptor beta chains given below trace back to one sample, sequenced in a study of beta chain features in type 1 diabetes. Isolated RNA was reverse transcribed in full, so expressed TCRB transcripts were sequenced. The repertoire was sequenced with immunoSEQ multiplex PCR; TCRdb's copy has only in-frame clones and lacks some. The sample contains about 250,000 clones, 13% to 15% of which appear only once. The sample taken for sequencing was naive CD4+ T cells from blood. These receptors were collected from a woman between 40 and 55 years old in good health.

This clone was seen a few times. This rearrangement joins TRBV19 to TRBJ1-5; the match to TRBD1 covers 8 bases. The germline V gene encodes CDR1 LNHDA and CDR2 SQIVND (reference sequence). Trimming took 10 bases from V and 1 from J; bases not matched to a gene: 3. The CDR3 spans 13 residues. CDR3 region: CAISGGSNQPQHF. CDR3 nucleotide sequence: TGTGCCATCTCAGGGGGCAGCAATCAGCCCCAGCATTTT.

This clone was detected ten times or more. This sample also contains other DNA sequences that code for the same CDR3. The V gene is TRBV18, the J gene TRBJ1-1; D is unresolved. Germline V gene data show CDR1 as KGHSH and CDR2 as LQKENI. Trimming took off 3 bases at V and 1 base at J, with 6 bases between the two ends. The CDR3 covers 13 residues. This CDR3 is CASSPGENTEAFF. CDR3 DNA sequence: TGTGCCAGCTCACCGGGAGAGAACACTGAAGCTTTCTTT.

This clone was counted a single time. The chain uses TRBV5-4 and TRBJ2-2; TRBD2 might be the D (5 bases). V was clipped by 4 bases and J by 4 bases, with 14 bases between them. This CDR3 comprises 15 residues. The germline CDR1 and CDR2 sequences are SGHNT and YYREEE (reference sequence). CDR3 coding DNA: TGTGCCAGCAGCCTCCCGGGGTTCCTCACCGGGGAGCTGTTTTTT. This codes for CASSLPGFLTGELFF.

This chain uses TRBV4-1 with TRBJ1-6; D ambiguous. Germline V gene lookup returns CDR1 MGHRA and CDR2 YSYEKL. V lost 1 base to trimming and J lost 9 bases, with 13 bases between them. The CDR3 sequence is 15 residues long. The CDR3 here is CASSQVPEIFSPLHF. CDR3 nucleotides: TGCGCCAGCAGCCAAGTCCCCGAGATTTTTTCACCCCTCCACTTT.

The V call is TRBV29-1, the J call TRBJ1-2; D call uncertain. V was cut by 3 bases and J by 5 bases, with 4 bases left in between. CDR3 length equals 10 residues. Looked up from germline, CDR1 is SQVTM and CDR2 is ANQGSEA. CDR3 DNA: TGCAGCGTTGAGGAGTATGGCTACACCTTC. It yields the protein CSVEEYGYTF.

This sequence joins TRBV14 and TRBJ2-2; TRBD2 matches 11 bases. In germline, CDR1 is SGHDN, CDR2 FVKESK. Trimming at V came to 0 bases and at J to 7 bases, leaving 7 bases not matched to a gene. The CDR3 covers 17 residues. The CDR3 region has the DNA TGTGCCAGCAGCCAAGATGGACTAGCGGGCGGCGGCGGGGAGCTGTTTTTT. Amino acid sequence: CASSQDGLAGGGGELFF.

The table lists this clone with a few counts. The chain couples TRBV7-2 to TRBJ2-1, with a tentative D call TRBD1 (7 bases). Trimming cost V 2 bases and J 3 bases, with 11 bases left between them. The CDR3 contains 15 residues. CDR1 SGHTA and CDR2 FQGNSA come from the germline V gene. The CDR3 sequence: CASSLSGGIYNEQFF. DNA of the CDR3: TGTGCCAGCAGCTTATCAGGGGGGATCTACAATGAGCAGTTCTTC. Full variable domain (missing parts from reference TRBV7-2 and TRBJ2-1): GAGVSQSPSNKVTEKGKDVELRCDPISGHTALYWYRQSLGQGLEFLIYFQGNSAPDKSGLPSDRFSAERTGGSVSTLTIQRTQQEDSAVYLCASSLSGGIYNEQFFGPGTRLTVL.

The rearrangement links TRBV10-3 to TRBJ2-7; 7 nucleotides match TRBD1. Germline CDR1 is ENHRY and CDR2 is SYGVKD. Trimming cost V 2 bases and J 5 bases; bases outside gene matches: 15. CDR3 size: 17 residues. Here the CDR3 reads CAISEAEQGKIFHEQYF. In DNA, the CDR3 is TGTGCCATCAGTGAGGCTGAACAGGGGAAGATTTTCCACGAGCAGTACTTC.

This clone was found once. CDR3 residues: CASRIQRGGYEQYF. CDR3 sequence (DNA): TGTGCCAGCAGAATTCAAAGGGGGGGCTACGAGCAGTACTTC. The J gene is TRBJ2-7, the V gene TRBV27; TRBD2 is a possible D gene (7 bases). V lost 6 bases to trimming and J lost 3 bases, with 15 bases between them. Looked up from germline, CDR1 is MNHEY and CDR2 is SMNVEV (reference sequence). The CDR3 is made up of 14 amino acids.

The table lists this clone with a few counts. The chain recombines TRBV9 with TRBJ2-1; a weak D match, TRBD2 (6 bases). Germline CDR1 SGDLS, CDR2 YYNGEE. Trimming took off 2 bases at V and 7 bases at J, with 19 bases between the two ends. The CDR3 runs to 16 residues. The CDR3 reads CASSVSSGTLQNEQFF. The DNA for the CDR3 is TGTGCCAGCAGCGTCTCTTCCGGGACTTTACAAAATGAGCAGTTCTTC.

This clone was recorded many times. V usage is TRBV14 and J usage is TRBJ2-1; no reliable D call. Trimming removed 1 base at V and 9 bases at J, with 13 bases between. There are 14 residues in the CDR3. Germline CDR1 and CDR2: SGHDN and FVKESK. CDR3: CASSQVVGDGEQFF. For the CDR3, the DNA is TGTGCCAGCAGCCAAGTCGTCGGAGATGGTGAGCAGTTCTTC.

The J gene is TRBJ1-5, the V gene TRBV29-1, with 7 positions matching TRBD1. The CDR3 spans 15 residues. CDR1 and CDR2 from the germline V gene are SQVTM and ANQGSEA. V shed 7 bases and J 2 bases; nucleotides not matched to a gene: 11. CDR3 bases: TGCAGCGCCCTCGTAGGGGGCTCGGGCAATCAGCCCCAGCATTTT. It yields the protein CSALVGGSGNQPQHF.

This clone was counted only a few times. This chain links TRBV11-2 with TRBJ2-7, with D hard to call. This CDR3 has 14 residues. Germline V gene data show CDR1 as SGHAT and CDR2 as FQNNGV. V was shortened by 1 base and J by 0 bases, with 7 bases between the two germline ends. The CDR3 nucleotides are TGTGCCAGCAGCTTAGGAATGGCCTCCTACGAGCAGTACTTC. It translates to CASSLGMASYEQYF. The entire variable domain, with the rest obtained from reference TRBV11-2 and TRBJ2-7, is as follows: EAGVAQSPRYKIIEKRQSVAFWCNPISGHATLYWYQQILGQGPKLLIQFQNNGVVDDSQLPKDRFSAERLKGVDSTLKIQPAKLEDSAVYLCASSLGMASYEQYFGPGTRLTVT.

This clone was detected only once. V is TRBV27 and J is TRBJ2-2; a weak D match, TRBD2 (6 bases). The CDR3 totals 15 residues. Germline V gene lookup returns CDR1 MNHEY and CDR2 SMNVEV (reference sequence). V was cut by 6 bases and J by 7 bases, with 18 bases left in between. CDR3 sequence reads: CASSTGWGVSGELFF. CDR3 bases: TGTGCCAGCAGCACCGGCTGGGGGGTCAGCGGGGAGCTGTTTTTT.

This clone was seen a few times. The chain has TRBV10-2 and TRBJ2-1, with 10 bases aligning to TRBD1. V dropped 2 bases and J dropped 8; count of bases not matched to a gene: 3. CDR3 size: 14 residues. Germline CDR1 is WSHSY and CDR2 is SAAADI. In nucleotides, the CDR3 is TGCGCCAGCAGTGAGGACAGGGGGCACGATGAGCAGTTCTTC. It codes for CASSEDRGHDEQFF.

The chain uses TRBV2 and TRBJ2-4, with D maybe TRBD2 (5 bases). Germline values: CDR1 SNHLY, CDR2 FYNNEI. The germline V and J ends were trimmed by 6 bases and 0 bases, with 12 bases remaining between them. This CDR3 has 15 residues. The CDR3 DNA is TGTGCCAGCAGGATAACCGGGGTAGCCAAAAACATTCAGTACTTC. Translated: CASRITGVAKNIQYF.

The genes are TRBV11-2 and TRBJ2-5; TRBD2 aligns across 10 bases. The CDR3 runs 17 residues. Germline CDR1 is SGHAT and CDR2 is FQNNGV. V shed 4 bases and J 1 base; nucleotides not matched to a gene: 9. The CDR3 coding sequence is TGTGCCAGCAGCTCCCAGGTGCTAGCGGGGGTCCAAGAGACCCAGTACTTC. Translation: CASSSQVLAGVQETQYF.

A few counts support this clone. The rearrangement links TRBV5-1 to TRBJ2-3, with 10 positions matching TRBD2. The CDR3 contains 17 residues. The ends lost 0 bases at V and 2 bases at J; junction bases unmatched: 6. Germline V gene data show CDR1 as SGHRS and CDR2 as YFSETQ. The CDR3 DNA reads TGCGCCAGCAGCTTGGAGGGGAGCGGGGGGGCCACAGATACGCAGTATTTT. It encodes CASSLEGSGGATDTQYF.

The chain links TRBV5-4 to TRBJ2-2, with 11 bases identical to TRBD2. The CDR3 length is 17 residues. V trimming: 3 bases; J trimming: 4 bases; junction bases outside the gene matches: 8. Per germline, CDR1 SGHNT and CDR2 YYREEE (reference sequence). CDR3 protein: CASSSKTSGVLTGELFF. The CDR3 DNA reads TGTGCCAGCAGCTCCAAGACTAGCGGGGTTCTCACCGGGGAGCTGTTTTTT. The full variable domain, completed using reference TRBV5-4 and TRBJ2-2, is ETGVTQSPTHLIKTRGQQVTLRCSSQSGHNTVSWYQQALGQGPQFIFQYYREEENGRGNFPPRFSGLQFPNYSSELNVNALELDDSALYLCASSSKTSGVLTGELFFGEGSRLTVL.